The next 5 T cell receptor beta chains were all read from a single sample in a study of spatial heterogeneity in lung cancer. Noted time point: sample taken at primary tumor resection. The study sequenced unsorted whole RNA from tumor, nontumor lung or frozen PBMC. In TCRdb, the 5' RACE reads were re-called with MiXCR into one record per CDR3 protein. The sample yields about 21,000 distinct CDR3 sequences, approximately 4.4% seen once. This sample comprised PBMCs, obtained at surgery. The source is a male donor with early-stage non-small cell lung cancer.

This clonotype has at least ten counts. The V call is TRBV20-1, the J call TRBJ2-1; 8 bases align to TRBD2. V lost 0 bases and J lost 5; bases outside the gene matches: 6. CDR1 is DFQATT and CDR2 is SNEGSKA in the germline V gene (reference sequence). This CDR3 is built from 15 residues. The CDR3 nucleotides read TGCAGTGCTAGAGAAGCGGGAGCGGGCCACAATGAGCAGTTCTTC. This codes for CSAREAGAGHNEQFF.

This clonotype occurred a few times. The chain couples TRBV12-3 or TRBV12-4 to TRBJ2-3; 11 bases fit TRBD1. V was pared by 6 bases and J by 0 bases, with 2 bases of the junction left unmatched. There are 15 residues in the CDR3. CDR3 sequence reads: CASRGDRGSTDTQYF. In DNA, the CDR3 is TGTGCCAGCAGGGGGGACAGGGGGAGCACAGATACGCAGTATTTT.

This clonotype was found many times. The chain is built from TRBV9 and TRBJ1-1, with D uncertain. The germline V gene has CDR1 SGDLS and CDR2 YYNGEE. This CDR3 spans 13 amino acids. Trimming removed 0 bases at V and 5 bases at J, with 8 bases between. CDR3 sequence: CASSVEWSTEAFF. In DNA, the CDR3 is TGTGCCAGCAGCGTAGAGTGGTCGACTGAAGCTTTCTTT.

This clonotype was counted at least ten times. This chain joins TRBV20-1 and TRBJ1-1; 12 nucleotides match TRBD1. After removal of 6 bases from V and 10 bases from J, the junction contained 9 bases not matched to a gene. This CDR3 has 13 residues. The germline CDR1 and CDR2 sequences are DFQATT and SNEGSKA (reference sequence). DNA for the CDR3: TGCAGTGCGGCCGGGACAGGGGGCGTGAGAGCTTTCTTT. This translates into CSAAGTGGVRAFF.

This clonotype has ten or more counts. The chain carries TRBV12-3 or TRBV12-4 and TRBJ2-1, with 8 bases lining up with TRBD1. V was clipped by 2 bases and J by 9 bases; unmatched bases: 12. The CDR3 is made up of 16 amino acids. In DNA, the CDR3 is TGTGCCAGCAGTTTATTCGGGCAGGGGGCTTTCGGTGAGCAGTTCTTC. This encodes CASSLFGQGAFGEQFF.